Below, 27 T cell receptor beta chains from the same sample are listed, as sequenced in a study of blood T cell repertoires in COVID-19. The method was immunoSEQ multiplex PCR; TCRdb's version includes in-frame clones alone and lacks a portion of them. The sample contains about 70,000 clones, 70% to 90% of which appear only once. The sequenced material came from peripheral blood. The receptors stem from a human donor in a cohort sampled during active COVID-19.

The rearrangement uses TRBV10-3 and TRBJ2-1, with 9 bases matching TRBD1. CDR1 is ENHRY, CDR2 SYGVKD, per germline. The CDR3 has 14 residues. The V and J ends lost 6 bases and 7 bases, in that order; junction bases with no gene match: 7. The CDR3 is CAIRGTGTVNEQFF. CDR3 in DNA: TGTGCCATCAGGGGGACAGGGACGGTGAATGAGCAGTTCTTC.

V gene TRBV10-3 combines with J gene TRBJ1-2; D call uncertain. Germline values: CDR1 ENHRY, CDR2 SYGVKD. The CDR3 contains 13 residues. Trimming took off 7 bases at V and 8 bases at J, with 17 bases between the two ends. The CDR3 loop reads CAITNDGRKGYTF. The CDR3 nucleotides are TGTGCCATCACTAATGACGGGAGGAAAGGCTACACCTTC.

The chain employs TRBV6-1 and TRBJ1-4; TRBD1 matches at 10 bases. The length of the CDR3 is 16 residues. J gave up 7 bases and V 4 bases, and 9 bases lay outside the gene matches. CDR1 MNHNS and CDR2 SASEGT come from the germline V gene. The CDR3 DNA is TGTGCCAGCAGTGTTCTACGGACAGGGGGGACTGAAAAACTGTTTTTT. Protein: CASSVLRTGGTEKLFF.

The table lists this clone with a few counts. The gene calls are TRBV5-5 and TRBJ1-5; D is possibly TRBD1 (6 bases). Germline V CDR1 and CDR2: SGHKS, YYEKEE (reference sequence). The CDR3 is 15 amino acids. V dropped 0 bases and J dropped 2 bases, with 9 bases sitting between them. The CDR3 spells CASSLGAGGNQPQHF. The CDR3 region has the DNA TGTGCCAGCAGCTTGGGCGCAGGGGGCAATCAGCCCCAGCATTTT.

CDR3 protein: CASSLQDGSEAFF. The CDR3 DNA reads as TGCGCCAGCAGCTTGCAGGATGGGAGTGAAGCTTTCTTT. The rearrangement joins TRBV5-1 to TRBJ1-1; D ambiguous. Trimming stripped 1 base from V and 7 bases from J, with 11 bases between. The CDR3 runs to 13 residues. Germline V lookup: CDR1 SGHRS, CDR2 YFSETQ.

This chain's CDR3 is CASSPPGSGAETQYF. The CDR3 coding sequence is TGTGCCAGCAGCCCCCCAGGAAGCGGGGCTGAGACCCAGTACTTC. This chain uses TRBV11-3 with TRBJ2-5; 7 nucleotides line up with TRBD2. The CDR3 spans 15 residues. Germline V gene lookup returns CDR1 SGHNT and CDR2 YENEEA. After removal of 5 bases from V and 5 bases from J, the junction contained 11 bases not matched to a gene.

J is TRBJ2-7 and V is TRBV19; the D gene is possibly TRBD1 (5 bases). Between the trimmed V and J ends, which lost 3 bases and 4 bases, there was a span of 25 bases. Germline V lookup: CDR1 LNHDA, CDR2 SQIVND (reference sequence). The CDR3 spans 18 residues. The CDR3 spells CASSMGPYFPTETYEQYF. Written as DNA, the CDR3 is TGTGCCAGTAGTATGGGGCCCTATTTTCCCACGGAGACTTACGAGCAGTACTTC.

This chain's CDR3 is CASSYSRSAEAFF. DNA for the CDR3: TGTGCCAGCAGTTACTCGCGGTCGGCTGAAGCTTTCTTT. The J gene is TRBJ1-1, the V gene TRBV6-5; unclear D gene. Germline CDR1 reads MNHEY; CDR2 reads SVGAGI. V lost 0 bases and J lost 6, with 8 bases in between. This CDR3 comprises 13 residues.

Written as DNA, the CDR3 is TGCGCCAGCAGCTTGGAGGCAGGCTACAATGAGCAGTTCTTC. Translating gives CASSLEAGYNEQFF. This chain connects TRBV5-1 to TRBJ2-1; D remains ambiguous. Germline CDR1 SGHRS, CDR2 YFSETQ. V lost 0 bases to trimming and J lost 3 bases, with 7 bases between them. The CDR3 has 14 amino acids.

This clone occurred a few times. The chain recombines TRBV28 with TRBJ2-6; 9 bases agree with TRBD1. Germline-derived CDR1 and CDR2 are MDHEN and SYDVKM. CDR3 size: 17 residues. Trimming at V came to 6 bases and at J to 1 base, leaving 7 bases not matched to a gene. The CDR3 nucleotides read TGTGCCAGCAGCCCACAACAGGGGGCTTCTGGGGCCAACGTCCTGACTTTC. Protein product: CASSPQQGASGANVLTF.

V is TRBV5-1 and J is TRBJ1-4, with D possibly TRBD1 on 5 matching bases. Germline CDR1 is SGHRS and CDR2 is YFSETQ. The CDR3 runs to 15 residues. Between the trimmed V and J ends, which lost 4 bases and 2 bases, there was a span of 12 bases. The CDR3 DNA reads as TGCGCCAGCAGCAGGGAGGGACGGACTAATGAAAAACTGTTTTTT. Protein: CASSREGRTNEKLFF.

The chain has TRBV25-1 and TRBJ2-1, with D tentatively TRBD1 (5 bases). Per germline, CDR1 MGHDK and CDR2 SYGVNS. Trimming left V 4 bases short and J 0 bases short, with 13 bases between. The CDR3 has 16 residues. In DNA, the CDR3 is TGTGCCAGCAGTGGCCCGACAGAAAGCTCCTACAATGAGCAGTTCTTC. Translated: CASSGPTESSYNEQFF.

The chain links TRBV6-5 to TRBJ1-1, with 7 bases that match TRBD1. Germline loops: CDR1 MNHEY, CDR2 SVGAGI. The CDR3 has 13 amino acids. V was clipped by 7 bases and J by 13 bases; unmatched bases: 15. This CDR3 is CASITAGGGQVFF. The CDR3 DNA reads as TGTGCCAGCATTACAGCAGGGGGAGGCCAAGTTTTCTTT.

The rearrangement joins TRBV7-2 to TRBJ2-1; tentatively, D is TRBD2 (7 bases). V was clipped by 3 bases and J by 5 bases, with 14 bases between them. The CDR3 is made up of 15 amino acids. Germline V CDR1 and CDR2: SGHTA, FQGNSA. The CDR3 DNA reads as TGTGCCAGCAGCTTGCGCGGGGGCCGCAACAATGAGCAGTTCTTC. Encoded protein: CASSLRGGRNNEQFF.

The genes are TRBV5-4 and TRBJ2-5, with 8 nucleotides matching TRBD1. Germline V lookup: CDR1 SGHNT, CDR2 YYREEE (reference sequence). This CDR3 comprises 15 residues. V lost 3 bases to trimming and J lost 7 bases; unmatched junction nucleotides: 11. CDR3: CASSSGTGREGTQYF. CDR3 sequence (DNA): TGTGCCAGCAGCTCCGGGACAGGTCGTGAGGGGACCCAGTACTTC.

This chain joins TRBV10-3 and TRBJ2-7; weak D call: TRBD1 (6 bases). Trimming removed 6 bases from V and 3 bases from J, with 18 bases in between. CDR1 is ENHRY, CDR2 SYGVKD, per germline. The CDR3 extends over 15 amino acids. The chain's CDR3 is CAISHPEVQGYEQYF. Written as DNA, the CDR3 is TGTGCCATCAGCCACCCGGAGGTACAGGGCTACGAGCAGTACTTC.

This clone was found a few times. DNA for the CDR3: TGTGCCAGCAGCTTACAGGGTGGGAATGAAAAACTGTTTTTT. Protein sequence: CASSLQGGNEKLFF. V usage is TRBV7-2 and J usage is TRBJ1-4; TRBD1 is a possible D gene (5 bases). The CDR3 contains 14 residues. V was shortened by 2 bases and J by 5 bases, with 9 bases between the two germline ends. Germline V lookup: CDR1 SGHTA, CDR2 FQGNSA.

The rearrangement uses TRBV18 and TRBJ1-5; 7 bases are shared with TRBD1. Germline V CDR1 and CDR2: KGHSH, LQKENI. V was pared by 4 bases and J by 4 bases, with 13 bases of the junction left unmatched. The CDR3 runs to 17 residues. The CDR3 loop is CASSLGVPGQSNQPQHF. The CDR3 bases are TGTGCCAGCTCACTTGGTGTCCCGGGACAGTCGAATCAGCCCCAGCATTTT.

The V call is TRBV2, the J call TRBJ2-3, with D hard to call. Trimming took 0 bases from V and 5 from J, leaving 9 bases between them. The CDR3 has 14 residues. Germline lookup yields CDR1 SNHLY and CDR2 FYNNEI. Here the CDR3 DNA reads TGTGCCAGCAGTGAAGCCCAGATCATAGATACGCAGTATTTT. Translating it yields CASSEAQIIDTQYF.

This clone appeared a single time. The chain links TRBV6-2 or TRBV6-3 to TRBJ1-1; TRBD1 might be the D (6 bases). Germline lookup yields CDR1 MNHEY and CDR2 SVGEGT. V was shortened by 6 bases and J by 7 bases, with 21 bases between the two germline ends. The CDR3 runs to 15 residues. This CDR3 reads CASSKVLTGTSEAFF. CDR3 nucleotide sequence: TGTGCCAGCAGCAAAGTACTCACCGGGACAAGTGAAGCTTTCTTT.

The chain combines TRBV5-1 with TRBJ2-1; TRBD2 is a possible D gene (6 bases). Germline V lookup: CDR1 SGHRS, CDR2 YFSETQ. Trimming took 1 base from V and 5 from J, leaving 19 bases between them. There are 17 residues in the CDR3. The CDR3 DNA follows: TGCGCCAGCAGCTTGAAGGGGACTTCGGGGAGCCACAATGAGCAGTTCTTC. It yields the protein CASSLKGTSGSHNEQFF.

The genes are TRBV20-1 and TRBJ2-7, with TRBD2 as a possible D gene (6 bases). Germline assignment: CDR1 DFQATT and CDR2 SNEGSKA (reference sequence). CDR3 length equals 11 residues. V lost 5 bases to trimming and J lost 6 bases, with 11 bases between them. The CDR3 DNA reads TGCAGTGCTGGTAGGAGGGGCGAGCAGTACTTC. It codes for CSAGRRGEQYF.

The count of this clone is one. The chain is built from TRBV19 and TRBJ2-7, with 7 bases identical to TRBD1. The germline V gene encodes CDR1 LNHDA and CDR2 SQIVND (reference sequence). The junction had 10 bases not matched to a gene; V was cut back by 6 bases and J by 2 bases. The CDR3 runs 15 residues. CDR3 nucleotides: TGTGCCAGTAGCACCTCGAACAGGGGTGCCTACGAGCAGTACTTC. It yields the protein CASSTSNRGAYEQYF. The variable domain in full, completed from reference TRBV19 and TRBJ2-7, reads DGGITQSPKYLFRKEGQNVTLSCEQNLNHDAMYWYRQDPGQGLRLIYYSQIVNDFQKGDIAEGYSVSREKKESFPLTVTSAQKNPTAFYLCASSTSNRGAYEQYFGPGTRLTVT.

The chain links TRBV11-2 to TRBJ2-6; TRBD2 matches 12 bases. The germline V gene has CDR1 SGHAT and CDR2 FQNNGV. CDR3 size: 17 residues. V gave up 5 bases and J gave up 2 bases; unmatched junction bases: 4. The CDR3 DNA is TGTGCCAGCAGCGAACTAGCGGGGGGAGCTGGGGCCAACGTCCTGACTTTC. Amino acids: CASSELAGGAGANVLTF.

The J gene is TRBJ2-1, the V gene TRBV5-1, with D possibly being TRBD2 (6 bases). Trimming cost V 4 bases and J 1 base, with 12 bases left between them. This CDR3 comprises 15 residues. CDR1 and CDR2 (germline): SGHRS, YFSETQ. CDR3 DNA: TGCGCCAGCAGCCCGGGACTCCAGTCCTACAATGAGCAGTTCTTC. This gives the protein CASSPGLQSYNEQFF.

J is TRBJ1-2 and V is TRBV19; D possibly corresponds to TRBD1 (5 bases). The CDR3 has 12 residues. The V and J ends lost 2 bases and 8 bases respectively, with 9 bases between them. Germline V gene lookup returns CDR1 LNHDA and CDR2 SQIVND (reference sequence). The chain's CDR3 is CASSILGAGYTF. The DNA for the CDR3 is TGTGCCAGTAGTATACTTGGGGCCGGCTACACCTTC.

With regard to this clone: The junction differs from germline at one of its ends, possibly a read error. The chain carries TRBV7-2 and TRBJ1-6; maybe TRBD1 (5 bases). This CDR3 is 15 amino acids long. Germline assignment: CDR1 SGHTA and CDR2 FQGNSA. The CDR3 region has the DNA TGTGCCAGCAGCTTAACAGGCGGTATCTATTCAGCCCTCCACTTT. Protein sequence: CASSLTGGIYSALHF.